The 18 T cell receptor beta chains below come from one sample, sequenced in a study of identical twins. A single record per CDR3 protein comes from TCRdb applying MiXCR to the 5' RACE reads. Here the sample spans 310,000 or so distinct CDR3 sequences, roughly 10% being singletons. A further study also used this sample, focusing on yellow fever vaccine responses in identical twins.

The sequenced sample was CD8+ T cells sorted from blood. Receptor source: a woman between 18 and 29 years old in good health.

The chain uses TRBV7-9 and TRBJ2-2; D might be TRBD1 (6 bases). The germline CDR1 and CDR2 sequences are SEHNR and FQNEAQ (reference sequence). The V end lost 0 bases, the J end lost 3 bases, and 11 bases lay between the germline ends. The CDR3 is made up of 16 amino acids. The CDR3 loop reads CASSLALWTDTGELFF. The CDR3, as DNA: TGTGCCAGCAGCTTAGCCCTATGGACAGACACCGGGGAGCTGTTTTTT.

This rearrangement joins TRBV3-1 to TRBJ2-7; TRBD1 matches 11 bases. The CDR3 totals 21 residues. Germline V gives CDR1 LGHDT, CDR2 YNNKEL (reference sequence). J was trimmed by 2 bases and V by 4 bases; bases with no gene match: 22. CDR3 residues: CASSPHPGQGAGGFSPYEQYF. In DNA form, the CDR3 reads TGTGCCAGCAGCCCGCACCCCGGACAGGGGGCGGGAGGGTTCTCGCCCTACGAGCAGTACTTC.

This clonotype was counted ten times or more. The chain joins TRBV21-1 to TRBJ2-3; the table names TRBD1, a call not compared with the DNA. TRBV21-1 is marked as a pseudogene. The CDR3 contains 15 residues. The CDR3 sequence: CAPQGTQMVSDTQYF. The CDR3 bases are TGTGCCCCCCAGGGGACCCAGATGGTGTCAGATACGCAGTATTTT.

A few counts support this clonotype. The chain combines TRBV7-2 with TRBJ1-4, with 8 bases that match TRBD1. Losses at the gene ends were 5 bases for V and 10 bases for J; bases not matched to a gene: 12. This CDR3 comprises 15 residues. The germline gives CDR1 SGHTA, CDR2 FQGNSA. The CDR3 is CASSPRQGRLGKLFF. DNA of the CDR3: TGTGCCAGCAGCCCCAGACAGGGGAGGTTGGGAAAACTGTTTTTT.

This sequence joins TRBV11-2 and TRBJ2-5, with D possibly being TRBD2 (7 bases). Deletions cut 1 base from V and 7 bases from J, with 28 bases between. Per the germline V gene, CDR1 is SGHAT and CDR2 is FQNNGV. CDR3 length: 19 residues. The CDR3 DNA follows: TGTGCCAGCAGCTTAGGGATGTGGGAGGGGGAATCAACGGGTAGGACCCAGTACTTC. Its protein product is CASSLGMWEGESTGRTQYF. The full variable domain, its missing parts supplied by reference TRBV11-2 and TRBJ2-5, is EAGVAQSPRYKIIEKRQSVAFWCNPISGHATLYWYQQILGQGPKLLIQFQNNGVVDDSQLPKDRFSAERLKGVDSTLKIQPAKLEDSAVYLCASSLGMWEGESTGRTQYFGPGTRLLVL.

This clonotype was seen many times. V and J are TRBV7-6 and TRBJ2-1, with 10 bases lining up with TRBD1. Germline V gene sequence: CDR1 SGHVS, CDR2 FNYEAQ. J gave up 3 bases and V 3 bases, and 5 bases lay outside the gene matches. This CDR3 spans 16 amino acids. CDR3 sequence reads: CASSFNGQGVYNEQFF. The CDR3 bases are TGTGCCAGCAGCTTCAATGGACAGGGGGTCTACAATGAGCAGTTCTTC. Together with reference TRBV7-6 and TRBJ2-1, the CDR3 gives the full variable domain: GAGVSQSPRYKVTKRGQDVALRCDPISGHVSLYWYRQALGQGPEFLTYFNYEAQQDKSGLPNDRFSAERPEGSISTLTIQRTEQRDSAMYRCASSFNGQGVYNEQFFGPGTRLTVL.

The chain joins TRBV20-1 to TRBJ2-4; D is undetermined. Germline assignment: CDR1 DFQATT and CDR2 SNEGSKA (reference sequence). The CDR3 is 17 amino acids. Trimming took 3 bases from V and 1 from J, leaving 19 bases between them. For the CDR3, the DNA is TGCAGTGCTAGCTTGACTCCGGAGCTATTGGCCAAAAACATTCAGTACTTC. This sequence encodes CSASLTPELLAKNIQYF.

This clonotype showed up just a few times. This chain links TRBV20-1 with TRBJ2-1, with 8 bases matching TRBD2. Germline CDR1 DFQATT, CDR2 SNEGSKA (reference sequence). Trimming cost V 3 bases and J 7 bases; bases outside gene matches: 14. The CDR3 runs to 16 residues. CDR3 DNA sequence: TGCAGTGCTAGGGACATTTGGACGGGAGGGTATAATGAGCAGTTCTTC. This gives the protein CSARDIWTGGYNEQFF.

In this sample, this clonotype turned up many times. This chain joins TRBV5-1 and TRBJ2-2; 8 bases agree with TRBD2. Germline CDR1 is SGHRS and CDR2 is YFSETQ. With 3 bases clipped from V and 5 bases from J, the junction kept 6 bases outside the gene matches. This CDR3 spans 15 amino acids. The DNA for the CDR3 is TGCGCCAGCAGCTGGGCATCTAGCGGGACCGGGGAGCTGTTTTTT. It specifies CASSWASSGTGELFF.

This clonotype was seen many times. V and J are TRBV7-8 and TRBJ2-1; 13 bases are a match to TRBD2. The V gene end was trimmed by 5 bases and the J gene end by 10 bases; junction bases not matched to a gene: 5. Germline V gene lookup returns CDR1 SGHVS and CDR2 FQNEAQ. The CDR3 contains 14 residues. Here the CDR3 DNA reads TGTGCCAGCAGCCCCCAGACTAGCGGGGGGGAGCAGTTCTTC. This translates into CASSPQTSGGEQFF. The whole variable domain, remainder taken from reference TRBV7-8 and TRBJ2-1, is GAGVSQSPRYKVAKRGQDVALRCDPISGHVSLFWYQQALGQGPEFLTYFQNEAQLDKSGLPSDRFFAERPEGSVSTLKIQRTQQEDSAVYLCASSPQTSGGEQFFGPGTRLTVL.

This clonotype was seen repeatedly, ten times or more. The gene calls are TRBV4-1 and TRBJ2-1; D might be TRBD2 (6 bases). The CDR3 covers 16 residues. Per germline, CDR1 MGHRA and CDR2 YSYEKL. The V and J ends lost 0 bases and 0 bases respectively, with 9 bases between them. The CDR3 reads CASSQEATSSYNEQFF. DNA for the CDR3: TGCGCCAGCAGCCAAGAGGCGACTAGCTCCTACAATGAGCAGTTCTTC.

This chain joins TRBV30 and TRBJ2-7; unclear D gene. From germline, CDR1 is GTSNPN and CDR2 SVGIG (reference sequence). V lost 2 bases and J 0 bases, leaving 11 bases between the germline ends. The CDR3 runs 14 residues. This chain's CDR3 is CAWSLGSSSYEQYF. CDR3 DNA sequence: TGTGCCTGGAGTTTGGGGTCGAGCTCCTACGAGCAGTACTTC.

This clonotype occurred many times. This sequence joins TRBV4-2 and TRBJ1-1; a weak D match, TRBD1 (5 bases). Germline lookup yields CDR1 LGHNA and CDR2 YNFKEQ. The V gene lost 1 base and the J gene lost 1 base, with 13 bases spanning the gap. CDR3 length: 16 amino acids. The CDR3 sequence is CASSQGDWQQNTEAFF. CDR3 in DNA: TGTGCCAGCAGCCAAGGGGACTGGCAGCAGAACACTGAAGCTTTCTTT.

The sample holds a few counts of this clonotype. V and J are TRBV3-1 and TRBJ1-4, with a possible D match to TRBD1 (5 bases). CDR1 LGHDT and CDR2 YNNKEL come from the germline V gene (reference sequence). The CDR3 covers 15 residues. The germline V and J ends were trimmed by 1 base and 1 base, with 7 bases remaining between them. CDR3 in amino acids: CASSQGQITNEKLFF. The CDR3 bases are TGTGCCAGCAGCCAAGGACAGATAACTAATGAAAAACTGTTTTTT.

In its sample, this clonotype was seen many times. The J gene is TRBJ2-3, the V gene TRBV7-2, with unresolved D. CDR1 SGHTA and CDR2 FQGNSA come from the germline V gene. Trimming took 3 bases from V and 0 from J, leaving 10 bases between them. CDR3 length: 15 residues. The CDR3 nucleotides are TGTGCCAGCAGCTTGTGGCCTCACAGCACAGATACGCAGTATTTT. Protein product: CASSLWPHSTDTQYF.

This clonotype was detected many times. The chain links TRBV28 to TRBJ2-1, with D perhaps matching TRBD1 (5 bases). This CDR3 has 15 residues. Trimming pared 4 bases from V and 5 bases from J, leaving 15 bases between. CDR1 MDHEN and CDR2 SYDVKM come from the germline V gene. The CDR3 spells CASSSRTSFDNEQFF. CDR3 nucleotide sequence: TGTGCCAGCAGTTCACGGACATCTTTTGACAATGAGCAGTTCTTC. Full variable domain (missing parts from reference TRBV28 and TRBJ2-1): DVKVTQSSRYLVKRTGEKVFLECVQDMDHENMFWYRQDPGLGLRLIYFSYDVKMKEKGDIPEGYSVSREKKERFSLILESASTNQTSMYLCASSSRTSFDNEQFFGPGTRLTVL.

The rearrangement links TRBV2 to TRBJ2-2; no reliable D call. Germline V gene data show CDR1 as SNHLY and CDR2 as FYNNEI. This CDR3 has 14 amino acids. The V gene lost 7 bases and the J gene lost 5 bases, with 14 bases spanning the gap. CDR3 sequence reads: CASKGQAPTGELFF. The CDR3 coding sequence is TGTGCCAGCAAAGGGCAAGCGCCGACCGGGGAGCTGTTTTTT.

This clonotype was counted only a few times. The rearrangement joins TRBV3-1 to TRBJ2-7, with D perhaps TRBD1 (6 bases). V was trimmed by 1 base and J by 3 bases, leaving 16 bases between them. This CDR3 spans 16 amino acids. Germline CDR1 reads LGHDT; CDR2 reads YNNKEL (reference sequence). The CDR3 is CASSQGRTALNYEQYF. The CDR3 coding sequence is TGTGCCAGCAGCCAAGGTAGGACAGCCCTAAACTACGAGCAGTACTTC.